Detailed here is one T cell receptor beta chain. This record comes from a study of blood T cell repertoires in COVID-19. Original data processing: It was from reference gene primer amplification that nucleated cell counts were estimated. Here immunoSEQ multiplex PCR was the method, and the copy in TCRdb shows in-frame clones only, minus some. The D gene and trimming were derived from the DNA, and the V and J assignments and clone size from that table. The sample includes about 210,000 clones, around 90% of them seen just once. The CDR3 runs 17 residues. With 0 bases removed from V and 2 bases from J, the gap between germline ends came to 15 bases. The germline V gene encodes CDR1 SGHNT and CDR2 YYREEE (reference sequence).

This receptor was obtained from a man aged 70 or older with acute or convalescent COVID-19. The chain is built from TRBV5-4 and TRBJ1-3; maybe TRBD1 (5 bases). What was sequenced was peripheral blood. This chain's CDR3 is CASSLDPGVGTGNTIYF. CDR3 coding DNA: TGTGCCAGCAGCTTGGACCCGGGGGTAGGCACTGGAAACACCATATATTTT.